This T cell receptor beta chain is drawn from a study of T-cell memory formation after mild COVID-19. About the study: The two donors had largely donor-specific TCR clusters.

The CDR3 spans 13 residues. CDR1 is SGHRS and CDR2 is YFSETQ in the germline V gene. V shed 0 bases and J 10 bases; nucleotides not matched to a gene: 5. The study, taken as a whole, reports: Pre-infection memory harbored some responding clones, suggesting cross-reactive memory joined. Clones shrinking from day 15 to 85 showed even CD4/CD8 mixes; later expanders tilted CD4+. A second wave of clones peaked on day 37, and their SARS-CoV-2 specificity went unconfirmed.

On this clonotype: What it binds is not known.

TCRdb recomputed calls from the 5' RACE reads with MiXCR, one row per CDR3 protein. The sample records roughly 170,000 distinct CDR3 sequences, around a sixth being singletons. V is TRBV5-1 and J is TRBJ1-1; TRBD1 matches 8 bases. Sequencing was done on a sample of PBMCs or a T cell subset sorted from them (not recorded which). The origin of this receptor is a man between 18 and 35 years old who had mild COVID-19 (a few samples of this study predate the infection). Cell type and time point are not known. The CDR3 bases are TGCGCCAGCAGCTTGGAGGACAGGGCGAGAGCTTTCTTT. Amino acid sequence: CASSLEDRARAFF. Drawing the rest from reference TRBV5-1 and TRBJ1-1, the complete variable domain is KAGVTQTPRYLIKTRGQQVTLSCSPISGHRSVSWYQQTPGQGLQFLFEYFSETQRNKGNFPGRFSGRQFSNSRSEMNVSTLELGDSALYLCASSLEDRARAFFGQGTRLTVV.